These 17 T cell receptor beta chains were sequenced from one sample in a study of somatic mutations in cytotoxic T cells in rheumatoid arthritis. Clones were read by immunoSEQ multiplex PCR, and TCRdb kept only the in-frame ones, dropping some. The profile shows over 10,000 clones, over 70% of them singletons. The source material was CD8+ T cells sorted from blood. These TCRs come from a man between 65 and 85 years old in good health.

This chain links TRBV23-1 with TRBJ1-2; TRBD1 aligns across 8 bases. TRBV23-1 is marked as an open reading frame, function uncertain. The CDR3 loop spans 15 amino acids. With V trimmed by 0 bases and J by 3 bases, 3 bases remained unmatched. In DNA form, the CDR3 reads TGCGCCAGCAGTCAATCGGACAGGGCTGACTATGGCTACACCTTC. Translated, it gives CASSQSDRADYGYTF.

The V and J genes are TRBV9 and TRBJ1-1, with 7 nucleotides matching TRBD1. The CDR3 runs 16 residues. J lost 3 bases, V lost 2 bases, and 10 bases had no gene match. Per germline, CDR1 SGDLS and CDR2 YYNGEE. CDR3 nucleotide sequence: TGTGCCAGCAGCGTTTCCCCTGCGACAGGGTACACTGAAGCTTTCTTT. Protein sequence: CASSVSPATGYTEAFF.

The chain couples TRBV7-2 to TRBJ2-7; D possibly corresponds to TRBD2 (7 bases). This CDR3 contains 15 residues. V shed 5 bases and J shed 4 bases, with 18 bases lying between them. Germline assignment: CDR1 SGHTA and CDR2 FQGNSA. CDR3 DNA: TGTGCCAGCAGCCCGATTAGGGGGGAGGGGTACGAGCAGTACTTC. As protein: CASSPIRGEGYEQYF.

This rearrangement joins TRBV2 to TRBJ1-1; TRBD1 is a possible D gene (5 bases). Trimming took off 4 bases at V and 8 bases at J, with 14 bases between the two ends. The length of the CDR3 is 13 residues. The germline V gene has CDR1 SNHLY and CDR2 FYNNEI. CDR3 residues: CASSVRQRLEAFF. The CDR3 DNA is TGTGCCAGCAGTGTAAGACAGCGCCTGGAAGCTTTCTTT. Full variable domain (rest looked up from reference TRBV2 and TRBJ1-1): EPEVTQTPSHQVTQMGQEVILRCVPISNHLYFYWYRQILGQKVEFLVSFYNNEISEKSEIFDDQFSVERPDGSNFTLKIRSTKLEDSAMYFCASSVRQRLEAFFGQGTRLTVV.

This CDR3 is CASSIVDTSGSSNEQFF. The DNA for the CDR3 is TGTGCCAGTAGTATAGTAGACACTAGCGGGAGTTCGAATGAGCAGTTCTTC. V gene TRBV19 combines with J gene TRBJ2-1; 11 nucleotides agree with TRBD2. The V gene end was trimmed by 1 base and the J gene end by 7 bases; junction bases not matched to a gene: 9. The CDR3 spans 17 residues. The germline V gene encodes CDR1 LNHDA and CDR2 SQIVND (reference sequence).

V usage is TRBV14 and J usage is TRBJ1-2; D is possibly TRBD1 (5 bases). Trimming removed 4 bases at V and 7 bases at J, with 16 bases between. Per the germline V gene, CDR1 is SGHDN and CDR2 is FVKESK. This CDR3 comprises 14 residues. CDR3 loop: CASSLARVNSGYTF. The CDR3, as DNA: TGTGCCAGCAGCCTGGCCAGGGTTAATTCTGGCTACACCTTC.

Only one count was recorded for this clone. The chain uses TRBV27 and TRBJ1-5, with no clear D. The CDR3 runs 14 residues. V lost 8 bases to trimming and J lost 4 bases, with 15 bases between them. Germline CDR1 and CDR2: MNHEY and SMNVEV (reference sequence). The CDR3 DNA sequence: TGTGCCAGCCGACCGCCGGACGTAAATCAGCCCCAGCATTTT. Amino acids: CASRPPDVNQPQHF.

The chain employs TRBV7-6 and TRBJ1-4; 7 bases match TRBD1. The germline V gene encodes CDR1 SGHVS and CDR2 FNYEAQ. The CDR3 loop spans 18 amino acids. The V gene end was trimmed by 1 base and the J gene end by 1 base; junction bases not matched to a gene: 9. The CDR3 spells CASSLEGAGSLTNEKLFF. The CDR3 DNA follows: TGTGCCAGCAGCTTAGAGGGGGCAGGGAGCCTAACTAATGAAAAACTGTTTTTT.

J is TRBJ2-1 and V is TRBV9; 9 bases fit TRBD2. Germline V gene sequence: CDR1 SGDLS, CDR2 YYNGEE. This CDR3 region has 16 residues. V gave up 4 bases and J gave up 7 bases; unmatched junction bases: 12. CDR3 region: CASSPRLAGGPNEQFF. Here the CDR3 DNA reads TGTGCCAGCAGCCCCCGGTTGGCGGGGGGGCCGAATGAGCAGTTCTTC.

The genes are TRBV6-6 and TRBJ2-7; 13 nucleotides match TRBD2. The CDR3 has 15 residues. From germline, CDR1 is MNHNY and CDR2 SVGAGI (reference sequence). V shed 7 bases and J 1 base; nucleotides not matched to a gene: 4. CDR3 in amino acids: CASILGLAGSYEQYF. CDR3 nucleotides: TGTGCCAGCATCCTGGGACTAGCGGGATCCTACGAGCAGTACTTC.

This chain joins TRBV7-2 and TRBJ1-6; D is uncertain. From germline, CDR1 is SGHTA and CDR2 FQGNSA. This CDR3 contains 14 residues. V was pared by 4 bases and J by 9 bases, with 13 bases between. CDR3 region: CASSWADGSSPLHF. In nucleotides, the CDR3 is TGTGCCAGCAGCTGGGCGGATGGGAGTTCACCCCTCCACTTT.

This clone was seen only a few times. The chain carries TRBV2 and TRBJ2-7, with D unclear. V lost 3 bases, J lost 6 bases, and 15 bases lay in between. The germline V gene has CDR1 SNHLY and CDR2 FYNNEI. The CDR3 is 14 residues long. In DNA, the CDR3 is TGTGCCAGCAGTGATCTGGCCTCGGGTCCCGAGCAGTACTTC. Protein: CASSDLASGPEQYF.

The chain uses TRBV10-3 and TRBJ1-2, with TRBD1 as a possible D gene (5 bases). V was pared by 6 bases and J by 4 bases, with 15 bases between. CDR3 length: 14 residues. Germline assignment: CDR1 ENHRY and CDR2 SYGVKD. The CDR3 reads CAISPGQAAYGYTF. The CDR3 DNA reads TGTGCCATCAGCCCGGGGCAGGCGGCCTATGGCTACACCTTC.

The V gene is TRBV7-2, the J gene TRBJ2-4, with 8 nucleotides matching TRBD2. The germline V gene encodes CDR1 SGHTA and CDR2 FQGNSA. This CDR3 comprises 16 residues. The junction had 6 bases not matched to a gene; V was cut back by 4 bases and J by 1 base. This CDR3 reads CASSSKAGEAKNIQYF. The CDR3, as DNA: TGTGCCAGCAGCTCTAAAGCGGGAGAGGCCAAAAACATTCAGTACTTC.

By sample share, this clone is large. The chain employs TRBV5-1 and TRBJ2-7; 13 nucleotides line up with TRBD2. V gave up 7 bases and J gave up 10 bases; unmatched junction bases: 17. Germline V lookup: CDR1 SGHRS, CDR2 YFSETQ. CDR3 length: 16 amino acids. The CDR3 nucleotides read TGCGCCAGCGGGACCGGACTAGCGGGGGACGTGGGAGACCAGTACTTC. Its protein is CASGTGLAGDVGDQYF.

V and J are TRBV28 and TRBJ1-2; TRBD1 aligns across 9 bases. The CDR3 extends over 14 amino acids. The V and J ends lost 6 bases and 4 bases, in that order; junction bases with no gene match: 6. The germline CDR1 and CDR2 sequences are MDHEN and SYDVKM. As DNA, the CDR3 is TGTGCCAGCAGGGACACAGGGGGCCTCTATGGCTACACCTTC. This encodes CASRDTGGLYGYTF.

The rearrangement joins TRBV14 to TRBJ2-7; D is possibly TRBD1 (6 bases). The V and J ends lost 2 bases and 2 bases respectively, with 13 bases between them. CDR3 length equals 15 residues. Germline values: CDR1 SGHDN, CDR2 FVKESK. The CDR3 DNA sequence: TGTGCCAGCAGCCAAACAGGGATGGTTCCCTACGAGCAGTACTTC. It codes for CASSQTGMVPYEQYF. Drawing the rest from reference TRBV14 and TRBJ2-7, the complete variable domain is EAGVTQFPSHSVIEKGQTVTLRCDPISGHDNLYWYRRVMGKEIKFLLHFVKESKQDESGMPNNRFLAERTGGTYSTLKVQPAELEDSGVYFCASSQTGMVPYEQYFGPGTRLTVT.